This entry concerns a single T cell receptor beta chain. This record belongs to a study of blood T cell repertoires in COVID-19. CDR1 and CDR2 from the germline V gene are LNHNV and YYDKDF (reference sequence). The trim removed 1 base at V and 5 bases at J, leaving 5 bases unmatched. The CDR3 consists of 16 residues. Profiling relied on immunoSEQ multiplex PCR, and the TCRdb table lists in-frame clones only, not all of them. The table shows roughly 88,000 clones, with about 89% occurring only once. The rearrangement uses TRBV15 and TRBJ2-2; TRBD2 agrees at 9 bases. The sequencing input was peripheral blood. This TCR derives from a woman aged 45-60 years in a cohort sampled during active COVID-19. CDR3 in DNA: TGTGCCACCAGCAGAGGAGGCGGGGGGGCGACCGGGGAGCTGTTTTTT. It codes for CATSRGGGGATGELFF.